The entry that follows covers one T cell receptor beta chain sequence. This record belongs to a study of metastatic and nonmetastatic thyroid tumors. Until they underwent thyroid surgery, no patient had received any treatment. Methods used by the authors: Construction of a distant-metastasis classifier for papillary thyroid cancer relied on CDR3 differences across clinicopathological groups. TCRdb re-called the PCR reads through MiXCR. For this entry, the V and J calls and clone size follow TCRdb and not the study's own pipeline. This table holds over 15,000 clones, approximately 25% found once. V was clipped by 3 bases and J by 6 bases; unmatched bases: 7. Germline CDR1 is MNHEY and CDR2 is SMNVEV (reference sequence). This CDR3 spans 14 amino acids.

V is TRBV27 and J is TRBJ2-7, with TRBD2 matching 8 bases. The TCR sequence derives from a male donor with papillary thyroid cancer or a benign thyroid nodule (not recorded which). Some clones in this sample may be carry-over from other donors' samples. Specimen: tumor tissue. CDR3: CASSFCGGLIEQYF. Here the CDR3 DNA reads TGTGCCAGCAGTTTCTGCGGGGGGCTCATCGAGCAGTACTTC.